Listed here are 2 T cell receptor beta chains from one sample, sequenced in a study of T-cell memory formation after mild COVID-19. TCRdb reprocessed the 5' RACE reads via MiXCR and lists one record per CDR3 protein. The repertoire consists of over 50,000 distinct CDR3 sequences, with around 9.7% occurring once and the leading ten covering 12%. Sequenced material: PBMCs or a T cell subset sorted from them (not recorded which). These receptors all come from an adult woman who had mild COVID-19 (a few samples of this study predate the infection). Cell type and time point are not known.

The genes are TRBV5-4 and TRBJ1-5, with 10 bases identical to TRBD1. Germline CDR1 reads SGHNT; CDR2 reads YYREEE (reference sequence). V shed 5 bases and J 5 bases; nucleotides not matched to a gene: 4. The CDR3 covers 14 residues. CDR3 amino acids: CASSRGQGDQPQHF. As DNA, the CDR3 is TGTGCCAGCAGTCGCGGACAGGGGGATCAGCCCCAGCATTTT.

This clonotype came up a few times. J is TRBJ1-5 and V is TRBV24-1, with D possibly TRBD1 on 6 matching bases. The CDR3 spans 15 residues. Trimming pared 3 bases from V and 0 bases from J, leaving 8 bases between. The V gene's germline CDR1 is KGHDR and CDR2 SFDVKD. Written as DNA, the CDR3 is TGTGCCACCAGTGATCGGGGGCATAGCAATCAGCCCCAGCATTTT. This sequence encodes CATSDRGHSNQPQHF.